Listed here is a single T cell receptor beta chain. These data are taken from a study of blood T cell repertoires in COVID-19. Categorization into cohorts depended on clinical history that participants reported. Libraries were prepared by immunoSEQ multiplex PCR; TCRdb keeps only in-frame clonotypes and omits some of them. This sample has more than 300,000 clones; 70% to 90% occur once, and the top ten carry around 5.9%. CDR1 and CDR2 (germline): MNHNS, SASEGT. This CDR3 has 14 residues. V was shortened by 0 bases and J by 4 bases, with 9 bases between the two germline ends. Sequencing was done on a sample of PBMCs or T cells enriched from blood (not recorded which). This TCR derives from a woman aged 25 to 39 who had recovered from COVID-19. The chain employs TRBV6-1 and TRBJ1-2, with a weak D call TRBD1 (6 bases). The CDR3 region has the DNA TGTGCCAGCAGTGAAGCTGGCAGGGGCTATGGCTACACCTTC. This encodes CASSEAGRGYGYTF.